This T cell receptor (beta chain) appears in the sequencing data of a study of T cells after posttransplantation cyclophosphamide. Measured with immunoSEQ multiplex PCR; TCRdb has only the in-frame clones, and not every one. The table lists over 20,000 clones, about 90% of them singletons. Treatment was busulfan-fludarabine conditioning, a marrow graft, and cyclophosphamide on days +3 and +4. Germline CDR1 is SGHRS and CDR2 is YFSETQ. The germline V and J ends were trimmed by 3 bases and 8 bases, with 14 bases remaining between them. The CDR3 contains 14 residues. The chain is built from TRBV5-1 and TRBJ1-4, with D hard to call. The source is a female patient younger than 45 who received an allogeneic stem cell transplant from an unrelated donor, was CMV-positive, and had no GVHD. Some T cells may originate from the graft donor. The material sequenced was PBMCs, taken after allogeneic stem cell transplant with posttransplant cyclophosphamide. The CDR3 sequence is CASSWVTAGEKLFF. CDR3 DNA: TGCGCCAGCAGCTGGGTTACCGCAGGAGAAAAACTGTTTTTT.